Listed here are 13 T cell receptor beta chains from one sample, sequenced in a study of blood T cell repertoires in COVID-19. The method was immunoSEQ multiplex PCR; TCRdb's version includes in-frame clones alone and lacks a portion of them. This table holds 150,000 to 200,000 clones, around 89% found once. Sequencing was carried out using peripheral blood. The receptors originated from a man aged 55 to 69 with acute or convalescent COVID-19.

The table lists this clone with a count of one. The V gene is TRBV19, the J gene TRBJ1-5; TRBD1 might be the D (5 bases). The CDR3 spans 13 residues. CDR1 and CDR2 (germline): LNHDA, SQIVND (reference sequence). V dropped 4 bases and J dropped 5 bases, with 9 bases sitting between them. The CDR3 here is CASSTRGDQPQHF. CDR3 DNA: TGTGCCAGTAGTACAAGGGGTGATCAGCCCCAGCATTTT.

The V and J genes are TRBV11-3 and TRBJ2-1; a weak D match, TRBD1 (6 bases). The ends were cut back, 4 bases at V and 1 base at J, with 20 bases in the middle. There are 18 residues in the CDR3. Germline CDR1 and CDR2: SGHNT and YENEEA. The CDR3 sequence is CASSSQGLATPSYNEQFF. The DNA of the CDR3 is TGTGCCAGCAGCTCTCAGGGGCTAGCAACGCCATCCTACAATGAGCAGTTCTTC.

As DNA, the CDR3 is TGCGCCAGCAGCCATTCCCCGGGACTCAACTACGAGCAGTACTTC. Protein: CASSHSPGLNYEQYF. The V call is TRBV4-1, the J call TRBJ2-7, with D tentatively TRBD2 (6 bases). Trimming took 3 bases from V and 3 from J, leaving 15 bases between them. Germline CDR1 reads MGHRA; CDR2 reads YSYEKL. The CDR3 loop spans 15 amino acids.

This clone was seen more than once but under ten times. This chain uses TRBV9 with TRBJ1-2; D is perhaps TRBD1 (6 bases). V lost 3 bases to trimming and J lost 1 base, with 16 bases between them. CDR1 is SGDLS, CDR2 YYNGEE, per germline. This CDR3 spans 16 amino acids. CDR3 protein: CASSETGQPLNYGYTF. As DNA, the CDR3 is TGTGCCAGCAGCGAAACCGGACAGCCCCTTAACTATGGCTACACCTTC.

V and J are TRBV7-3 and TRBJ2-2; 7 bases fit TRBD1. V dropped 6 bases and J dropped 2; count of bases not matched to a gene: 6. Germline V gene sequence: CDR1 SGHTA, CDR2 FQGTGA. This CDR3 has 15 amino acids. The chain's CDR3 is CASSTGTVNTGELFF. CDR3 coding DNA: TGTGCCAGCAGTACGGGGACAGTAAACACCGGGGAGCTGTTTTTT.

V usage is TRBV11-2 and J usage is TRBJ2-3; 14 nucleotides match TRBD2. The J segment lost 5 bases and the V segment lost 8 bases, leaving 6 bases of the junction unmatched. This CDR3 contains 15 residues. The germline CDR1 and CDR2 sequences are SGHAT and FQNNGV. The CDR3 coding sequence is TGTGCCAGCCAGGGACTAGCGGGGGCTGGAGATACGCAGTATTTT. Translating gives CASQGLAGAGDTQYF. Together with reference TRBV11-2 and TRBJ2-3, the CDR3 gives the full variable domain: EAGVAQSPRYKIIEKRQSVAFWCNPISGHATLYWYQQILGQGPKLLIQFQNNGVVDDSQLPKDRFSAERLKGVDSTLKIQPAKLEDSAVYLCASQGLAGAGDTQYFGPGTRLTVL.

This chain links TRBV18 with TRBJ2-5, with a weak D call TRBD2 (5 bases). V dropped 2 bases and J dropped 2 bases, with 9 bases sitting between them. Germline CDR1 is KGHSH and CDR2 is LQKENI. The CDR3 sequence is 14 residues long. CDR3 sequence (DNA): TGTGCCAGCTCACCAGAGGGAAGGCAAGAGACCCAGTACTTC. It translates to CASSPEGRQETQYF.

The J gene is TRBJ1-2, the V gene TRBV6-6; 7 bases agree with TRBD1. The CDR3 sequence is 15 residues long. V gave up 5 bases and J gave up 7 bases; unmatched junction bases: 13. CDR1 is MNHNY, CDR2 SVGAGI, per germline (reference sequence). The CDR3, as DNA: TGTGCCAGCAGTCCACCTGAGGGGGCGCATCGTGGCTACACCTTC. Its protein product is CASSPPEGAHRGYTF.

The chain has TRBV5-1 and TRBJ1-6; TRBD1 agrees at 12 bases. V lost 6 bases to trimming and J lost 7 bases; unmatched junction nucleotides: 5. The CDR3 has 15 residues. Per the germline V gene, CDR1 is SGHRS and CDR2 is YFSETQ. As DNA, the CDR3 is TGCGCCAGCAAAGGGACAGGGGGCGTGAATTCACCCCTCCACTTT. Protein: CASKGTGGVNSPLHF.

This clone appeared once. The V and J genes are TRBV19 and TRBJ1-2, with TRBD1 identical over 10 bases. This CDR3 comprises 17 residues. Germline V gene sequence: CDR1 LNHDA, CDR2 SQIVND (reference sequence). The ends lost 4 bases at V and 8 bases at J; junction bases unmatched: 16. CDR3 amino acids: CASSNRDRGEGPRGYTF. The CDR3 bases are TGTGCCAGTAGTAACCGGGACAGGGGAGAGGGACCTCGGGGCTACACCTTC.

The chain links TRBV11-2 to TRBJ1-2, with unresolved D. This CDR3 has 12 amino acids. Germline V gene data show CDR1 as SGHAT and CDR2 as FQNNGV. Trimming left V 1 base short and J 7 bases short, with 7 bases between. CDR3 DNA sequence: TGTGCCAGCAGCTTAGTCGGGGTTGGCTACACCTTC. Translated: CASSLVGVGYTF.

This chain uses TRBV30 with TRBJ1-2; no clear D. The CDR3 extends over 20 amino acids. The germline gives CDR1 GTSNPN, CDR2 SVGIG (reference sequence). V was clipped by 0 bases and J by 5 bases, with 31 bases between them. The CDR3 loop reads CAWSVGFIVADPRWEYGYTF. For the CDR3, the DNA is TGTGCCTGGAGTGTTGGTTTCATAGTGGCTGACCCGAGATGGGAGTATGGCTACACCTTC.

The chain employs TRBV6-5 and TRBJ1-1, with TRBD1 matching 11 bases. The CDR3 has 14 amino acids. Unmatched junction bases numbered 5, after V lost 5 bases and J lost 6 bases. Per germline, CDR1 MNHEY and CDR2 SVGAGI. The CDR3 region has the DNA TGTGCCAGCAGTAAGGACAGGGGGCTTCCTGAAGCTTTCTTT. This encodes CASSKDRGLPEAFF.